Below, 15 T cell receptor beta chains from the same sample are listed, as sequenced in a study of cytomegalovirus exposure and HLA in healthy donors. Sequencing was performed with immunoSEQ multiplex PCR; in TCRdb, only in-frame clones are kept and a portion is missing. The sample has 150,000 to 200,000 clones; 70% to 90% are singletons. Sample: PBMCs. These receptors were collected from a man aged 18 to 35 in good health and CMV-seronegative.

The chain carries TRBV7-2 and TRBJ1-2; a possible D gene is TRBD1 (6 bases). Germline V gene sequence: CDR1 SGHTA, CDR2 FQGNSA. Trimming stripped 5 bases from V and 4 bases from J, with 17 bases between. The CDR3 totals 15 residues. The CDR3 region is CASSARGGKSYGYTF. CDR3 DNA: TGTGCCAGCAGCGCCAGAGGGGGAAAAAGCTATGGCTACACCTTC.

This clone was observed a single time. The V gene is TRBV4-2, the J gene TRBJ1-1, with no clear D. In germline, CDR1 is LGHNA, CDR2 YNFKEQ. Trimming cost V 0 bases and J 2 bases, with 19 bases left between them. The CDR3 totals 18 residues. The DNA for the CDR3 is TGTGCCAGCAGCCAAGATGAACGGTACGCCCGAAGAAACACTGAAGCTTTCTTT. Translating gives CASSQDERYARRNTEAFF.

This chain uses TRBV5-1 with TRBJ2-7; 12 nucleotides match TRBD2. Trimming removed 0 bases from V and 2 bases from J; junction bases left unmatched: 12. This CDR3 is 19 amino acids long. Germline V gives CDR1 SGHRS, CDR2 YFSETQ. This CDR3 reads CASSLDPLHLAGGTYEQYV. For the CDR3, the DNA is TGCGCCAGCAGCTTGGATCCCCTACATCTAGCGGGGGGGACCTACGAGCAGTACGTC.

V and J are TRBV28 and TRBJ2-7; TRBD1 aligns across 9 bases. The V gene end was trimmed by 6 bases and the J gene end by 6 bases; junction bases not matched to a gene: 12. Per the germline V gene, CDR1 is MDHEN and CDR2 is SYDVKM. The CDR3 sequence is 15 residues long. CDR3 bases: TGTGCCAGCAGCGGACAGGGGATGATTATCGGCGAGCAGTACTTC. Translated, it gives CASSGQGMIIGEQYF.

The CDR3 DNA follows: TGCAGCGTTGTGGATGGCGGGGTCTCCTACGAGCAGTACTTC. It yields the protein CSVVDGGVSYEQYF. This chain links TRBV29-1 with TRBJ2-7, with a possible D match to TRBD2 (6 bases). The germline V gene has CDR1 SQVTM and CDR2 ANQGSEA. The CDR3 totals 14 residues. With 4 bases removed from V and 0 bases from J, the gap between germline ends came to 13 bases.

In its sample, this clone was seen a few times. V and J are TRBV7-2 and TRBJ1-5; no clear D. V was clipped by 5 bases and J by 4 bases, with 12 bases between them. Germline CDR1 SGHTA, CDR2 FQGNSA. This CDR3 spans 14 amino acids. CDR3 nucleotides: TGTGCCAGCAGCCGAGCGGTAAATAATCAGCCCCAGCATTTT. This gives the protein CASSRAVNNQPQHF.

CDR3 protein: CASSLQGLMNTEAFF. Written as DNA, the CDR3 is TGTGCCAGCAGCTTACAGGGGCTCATGAACACTGAAGCTTTCTTT. The V and J genes are TRBV7-9 and TRBJ1-1; D might be TRBD1 (6 bases). The ends were cut back, 2 bases at V and 0 bases at J, with 10 bases in the middle. Looked up from germline, CDR1 is SEHNR and CDR2 is FQNEAQ (reference sequence). This CDR3 is built from 15 residues.

The rearrangement joins TRBV6-5 to TRBJ1-4; 7 bases map to TRBD1. The germline V gene has CDR1 MNHEY and CDR2 SVGAGI. This CDR3 contains 15 residues. The V and J ends lost 4 bases and 0 bases, in that order; junction bases with no gene match: 2. The CDR3 DNA reads as TGTGCCAGCAGTTCCCAGGGGGCAACTAATGAAAAACTGTTTTTT. Translating it yields CASSSQGATNEKLFF.

This chain uses TRBV19 with TRBJ2-1; TRBD1 matches at 10 bases. Germline V CDR1 and CDR2: LNHDA, SQIVND (reference sequence). Trimming removed 1 base from V and 9 bases from J; junction bases left unmatched: 6. The CDR3 is 15 residues long. The CDR3 here is CASSIGDRGLVEQFF. The CDR3, as DNA: TGTGCCAGTAGTATAGGTGACAGGGGGCTAGTTGAGCAGTTCTTC.

V and J are TRBV19 and TRBJ1-4; 8 nucleotides agree with TRBD1. The ends lost 10 bases at V and 7 bases at J; junction bases unmatched: 14. This CDR3 contains 15 residues. The V gene's germline CDR1 is LNHDA and CDR2 SQIVND (reference sequence). The CDR3 protein is CATDTGGGLGEKLFF. The CDR3 region has the DNA TGTGCCACAGACACAGGGGGAGGATTAGGTGAAAAACTGTTTTTT.

Concerning this clone: The DNA is left out, because the CDR3 cannot be placed on it with certainty; the CDR3 is given as TCRdb lists it. This rearrangement joins TRBV7-9 to TRBJ2-3; the listed D gene, TRBD2, was not tested against the DNA. The CDR3 has 15 residues if both end residues are counted. The germline V gene has CDR1 SEHNR and CDR2 FQNEAQ (reference sequence). CDR3 residues: CASSSSRGIQDTQYF.

The chain employs TRBV5-8 and TRBJ2-4, with D possibly being TRBD1 (5 bases). The CDR3 is 14 amino acids. Trimming stripped 0 bases from V and 6 bases from J, with 10 bases between. CDR1 SGHTS and CDR2 YDEGEE come from the germline V gene. The CDR3 bases are TGTGCCAGCAGCTTGGAATACAGGACAAACATTCAGTACTTC. This encodes CASSLEYRTNIQYF.

This rearrangement joins TRBV6-5 to TRBJ2-7; TRBD2 agrees at 7 bases. Trimming cost V 0 bases and J 2 bases; bases outside gene matches: 4. The CDR3 is 15 amino acids. Germline lookup yields CDR1 MNHEY and CDR2 SVGAGI. CDR3 in amino acids: CASSYSARGTYEQYF. The CDR3 DNA is TGTGCCAGCAGTTACTCCGCGCGGGGGACCTACGAGCAGTACTTC.

The chain uses TRBV4-2 and TRBJ1-2; possibly TRBD1 for D (5 bases). From germline, CDR1 is LGHNA and CDR2 YNFKEQ. The CDR3 consists of 19 residues. V gave up 0 bases and J gave up 6 bases, with 26 bases separating them. In DNA, the CDR3 is TGTGCCAGCAGCCAAGAGCAGAACGCGTGGCAGGGTTTTCGCAATGGCTACACCTTC. This gives the protein CASSQEQNAWQGFRNGYTF.

The CDR3 loop is CASSKGQGPSYEQYV. The CDR3 DNA sequence: TGTGCCAGCAGCAAGGGACAGGGACCCTCCTACGAGCAGTACGTC. The chain joins TRBV7-8 to TRBJ2-7, with TRBD1 matching 9 bases. The CDR3 spans 15 residues. J was trimmed by 0 bases and V by 5 bases; bases with no gene match: 5. Germline V gene sequence: CDR1 SGHVS, CDR2 FQNEAQ.